This TCR beta chain emerged from a study of T cell changes during pregnancy in multiple sclerosis. Sequenced by immunoSEQ multiplex PCR; TCRdb stores in-frame clones only, minus some. Altogether some 99,000 clones are present, 90% to 95% being singletons, with the ten largest covering about 2.3%. The CDR3 has 15 residues. V dropped 3 bases and J dropped 2 bases, with 12 bases sitting between them. CDR1 LNHDA and CDR2 SQIVND come from the germline V gene (reference sequence). This receptor was obtained from a female donor in good health, enrolled as a control in a pregnancy study. The sample here was peripheral blood, taken after pregnancy. This chain joins TRBV19 and TRBJ2-3; D ambiguous. CDR3 DNA sequence: TGTGCCAGTAGTATTGGCAGGTCGGACACAGATACGCAGTATTTT. Translating it yields CASSIGRSDTDTQYF. The full variable domain, completed using reference TRBV19 and TRBJ2-3, is DGGITQSPKYLFRKEGQNVTLSCEQNLNHDAMYWYRQDPGQGLRLIYYSQIVNDFQKGDIAEGYSVSREKKESFPLTVTSAQKNPTAFYLCASSIGRSDTDTQYFGPGTRLTVL.